This T cell receptor beta chain is from a study of T cells in Graves' hyperthyroidism and ophthalmopathy. General observations from the study: In the blood, most expanded thyroid clonotypes above 0.001 appeared as well.

The J segment lost 0 bases and the V segment lost 1 base, leaving 6 bases of the junction unmatched. The CDR3 has 15 residues. In germline, CDR1 is DFQATT, CDR2 SNEGSKA (reference sequence). RNA transcripts yielded amplified TCR beta CDR3 regions. With the HTBI primer set, the TCR CDR3 went through a first round of RT-PCR. TCRdb passed the multiplex PCR reads through MiXCR, listing each CDR3 protein once. The data show more than 300,000 distinct CDR3 sequences, more than 12% seen once. This clonotype was found many times. The antigen is unknown. Source material: blood. This TCR came from a woman in her twenties or thirties with Graves' ophthalmopathy. The chain links TRBV20-1 to TRBJ2-7, with 7 bases aligning to TRBD2. This chain's CDR3 is CSARGLGLSSYEQYF. CDR3 nucleotide sequence: TGCAGTGCTAGAGGTCTGGGACTAAGCTCCTACGAGCAGTACTTC.